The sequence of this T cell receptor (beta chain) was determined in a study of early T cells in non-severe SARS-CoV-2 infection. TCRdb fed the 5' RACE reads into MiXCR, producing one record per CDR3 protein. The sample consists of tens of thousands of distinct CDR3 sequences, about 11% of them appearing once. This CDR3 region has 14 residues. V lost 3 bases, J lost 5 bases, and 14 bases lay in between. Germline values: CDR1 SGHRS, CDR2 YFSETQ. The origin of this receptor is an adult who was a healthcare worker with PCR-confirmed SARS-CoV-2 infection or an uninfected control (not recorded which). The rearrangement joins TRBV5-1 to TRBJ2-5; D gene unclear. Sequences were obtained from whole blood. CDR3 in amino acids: CASSWFNREETQYF. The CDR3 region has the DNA TGCGCCAGCAGCTGGTTTAACAGAGAGGAGACCCAGTACTTC.